Listed here are 3 T cell receptor beta chains from one sample, sequenced in a study of blood T cell repertoires in COVID-19. The protocol was immunoSEQ multiplex PCR, while the TCRdb copy is restricted to in-frame clones and leaves out a portion. The sample includes a few hundred thousand clones, over 85% of them seen just once. Material: peripheral blood. Source of these receptors: a woman aged 25 to 39 with COVID-19, enrolled during active disease.

The chain recombines TRBV5-5 with TRBJ1-5; the D gene is possibly TRBD1 (5 bases). The V gene's germline CDR1 is SGHKS and CDR2 YYEKEE (reference sequence). The CDR3 loop spans 14 amino acids. Trimming took 1 base from V and 6 from J, leaving 11 bases between them. The CDR3: CASSLLQVSQPQHF. The CDR3 DNA reads TGTGCCAGCAGCTTGCTACAGGTTTCTCAGCCCCAGCATTTT.

The chain is built from TRBV18 and TRBJ1-4, with 7 bases lining up with TRBD1. V gave up 6 bases and J gave up 4 bases; unmatched junction bases: 5. This CDR3 is built from 14 residues. Germline CDR1 KGHSH, CDR2 LQKENI. The CDR3 DNA follows: TGTGCCAGCTCCCCCGGGACAGATAATGAAAAACTGTTTTTT. This codes for CASSPGTDNEKLFF.

The chain couples TRBV4-2 to TRBJ1-5, with D unresolved. In germline, CDR1 is LGHNA, CDR2 YNFKEQ. V lost 4 bases and J 6 bases, leaving 16 bases between the germline ends. The CDR3 spans 15 residues. The CDR3 sequence is CASSPRTGSGQPQHF. In nucleotides, the CDR3 is TGTGCCAGCAGCCCCAGGACGGGGTCGGGTCAGCCCCAGCATTTT.